This is a list of T cell receptor beta chains from one sample in a study of Ad26.COV2.S vaccination and SARS-CoV-2 variants. Generated by immunoSEQ multiplex PCR, the TCRdb table keeps only in-frame clones and is missing some. The table has 200,000 to 300,000 clones, 88% seen once. This specimen was peripheral blood, taken in a trial of Ad26.COV2.S vaccine versus placebo. The source is a person aged 18 to 59 who received the Ad26.COV2.S COVID-19 vaccine or a placebo. Each CDR3 is given with its conserved first and last residue.

j_gene	v_gene	CDR3aa
TRBJ1-5	TRBV28	CASSRRGNNQPQHF
TRBJ2-3	TRBV7-3	CASSLSRDRADTQYF
TRBJ2-6	TRBV2	CASSLGQGAGANVLTF
TRBJ2-5	TRBV7-2	CASSLRGTTITQETQYF
TRBJ2-1	TRBV7-3	CASSPPGSYNEQFF
TRBJ2-2	TRBV12-5	CASGSLNTGELFF
TRBJ2-7	TRBV13	CASSMRTSGGTYEQYF
TRBJ2-1	TRBV7-2	CASRTSPTSYNEQFF
TRBJ2-2	TRBV30	CAWKGQNTGELFF
TRBJ2-6	TRBV19	CASILGGAGANVLTF
TRBJ1-1	TRBV3-1/TRBV3-2	CASTLPGQGGSTEAFF
TRBJ2-7	TRBV20-1	CSASPRAPYEQYF
TRBJ2-5	TRBV7-2	CASSRSGKETQYF
TRBJ1-2	TRBV4-2	CASSQDEDGVRGYTF
TRBJ2-1	TRBV18	CASSLDRGNYNEQFF
TRBJ1-1	TRBV7-9	CASSLGDRAVTEAFF
TRBJ2-7	TRBV11-2	CASSLAGREQYF
TRBJ1-2	TRBV11-2	CASSLWGPDGYTF
TRBJ2-2	TRBV28	CASSFLTENTGELFF
TRBJ1-5	TRBV7-9	CASSLLAGQPQHF
TRBJ2-5	TRBV4-3	CASSPLASGGAWQETQYF
TRBJ1-3	TRBV5-1	CASSLAPGVPGNTIYF
TRBJ2-1	TRBV19	CASSIPTHLDNEQFF
TRBJ1-4	TRBV7-2	CASSFGSATNEKLFF
TRBJ2-7	TRBV30	CAWSVAGGGISSYEQYF
TRBJ1-2	TRBV30	CAWSVGLVNYGYTF
TRBJ2-7	TRBV28	CASTPGSISYEQYF
TRBJ2-1	TRBV7-2	CASSPVVEQFF
TRBJ2-3	TRBV10-3	CAIRAGATDTQYF
TRBJ2-7	TRBV30	CAWSTTGDYEQYF
TRBJ1-5	TRBV18	CASSPDRGVQPQHF
TRBJ2-1	TRBV24-1	CATSDFRRGRSSYNEQFF
TRBJ2-7	TRBV6-6	CASRTQGGVSYEQYF
TRBJ2-7	TRBV7-9	CASSSRDSSYEQYF
TRBJ1-1	TRBV7-8	CASSLVSTGGFSNTEAFF
TRBJ2-3	TRBV7-2	CASSLDLAGGRDTQYF
TRBJ2-6	TRBV7-2	CASSLGGQARLSGANVLTF
TRBJ2-3	TRBV11-3	CASSLDPSTDTQYF
TRBJ2-7	TRBV5-8	CASSASYEQYF
TRBJ1-1	TRBV5-4	CASSLGIMNTEAFF
TRBJ2-5	TRBV6-2/TRBV6-3	CASSPFGGGPQETQYF
TRBJ1-2	TRBV28	CASSRAGSNGYTF
TRBJ1-5	TRBV18	CASSPGWQPQHF
TRBJ2-5	TRBV7-9	CASREADGTQYF
TRBJ2-1	TRBV27	CASSQLDRAAGSYNEQFF
TRBJ2-3	TRBV9	CASSVRSSSTDTQYF
TRBJ1-4	TRBV28	CASSGASEKLFF
TRBJ2-3	TRBV7-3	CASSLVGGNWDTQYF
TRBJ2-7	TRBV7-2	CASSWGQTSEQYF
TRBJ2-7	TRBV5-4	CASSLGIDRVVYEQYF
TRBJ1-5	TRBV29-1	CSVGGGKDQPQHF
TRBJ1-1	TRBV28	CASSSQDRVSEAFF
TRBJ2-1	TRBV18	CATSGTGSYNEQFF
TRBJ1-1	TRBV9	CASRPRTGDSLNTEAFF
TRBJ2-2	TRBV28	CASSLQARAGELFF